The 2 T cell receptor beta chains reported below all come from one sample, sequenced in a study of CD8 T cells in Susac syndrome. Random-hexamer reverse transcription was applied to about 0.45 to 1 ug RNA. TCRdb used MiXCR to reprocess the immunoSEQ multiplex PCR reads, holding one entry per CDR3 protein. In the table there are 250,000 to 350,000 distinct CDR3 sequences, about 92% of which are singletons. Source material: CD4+ T cells from PBMCs. The receptors here all came from a human donor with multiple sclerosis.

The chain employs TRBV7-2 and TRBJ2-1; D assignment may be TRBD1 or TRBD2 (5 bases each). Trimming shortened V by 3 bases and J by 5 bases, and 8 bases separated the two germline ends. Germline CDR1 reads SGHTA; CDR2 reads FQGNSA. This CDR3 spans 13 amino acids. The CDR3 coding sequence is TGTGCCAGCAGCTTCGGGGCGAACAATGAGCAGTTCTTC. Protein sequence: CASSFGANNEQFF.

The genes are TRBV29-1 and TRBJ1-1; no definite D call. V dropped 0 bases and J dropped 1 base, with 12 bases sitting between them. Germline-derived CDR1 and CDR2 are SQVTM and ANQGSEA. CDR3 length equals 15 residues. The CDR3, as DNA: TGCAGCGTTGAAGATCGTGGCCAAGCGAACACTGAAGCTTTCTTT. It encodes CSVEDRGQANTEAFF. The full variable domain, rest sourced from reference TRBV29-1 and TRBJ1-1, is SAVISQKPSRDICQRGTSLTIQCQVDSQVTMMFWYRQQPGQSLTLIATANQGSEATYESGFVIDKFPISRPNLTFSTLTVSNMSPEDSSIYLCSVEDRGQANTEAFFGQGTRLTVV.